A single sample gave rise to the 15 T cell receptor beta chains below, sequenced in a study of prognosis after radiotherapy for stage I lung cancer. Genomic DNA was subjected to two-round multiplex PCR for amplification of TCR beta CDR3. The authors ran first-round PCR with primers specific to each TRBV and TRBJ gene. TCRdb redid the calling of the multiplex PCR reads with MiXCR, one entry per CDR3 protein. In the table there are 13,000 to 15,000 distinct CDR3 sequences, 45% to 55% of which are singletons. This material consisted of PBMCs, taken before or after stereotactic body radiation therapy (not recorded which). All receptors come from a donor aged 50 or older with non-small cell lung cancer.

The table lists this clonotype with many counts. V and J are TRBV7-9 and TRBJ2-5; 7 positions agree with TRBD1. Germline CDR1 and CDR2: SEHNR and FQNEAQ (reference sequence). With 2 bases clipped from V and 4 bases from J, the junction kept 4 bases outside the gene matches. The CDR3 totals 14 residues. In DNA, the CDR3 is TGTGCCAGCAGCTTATTACAGGGGTTAGAGACCCAGTACTTC. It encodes CASSLLQGLETQYF.

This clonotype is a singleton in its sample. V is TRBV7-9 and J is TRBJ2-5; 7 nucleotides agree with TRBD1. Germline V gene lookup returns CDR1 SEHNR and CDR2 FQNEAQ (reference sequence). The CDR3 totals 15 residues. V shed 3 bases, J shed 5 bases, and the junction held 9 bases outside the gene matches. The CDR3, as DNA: TGTGCCAGCAGCTTGGGACAGCCAAGGAGGGAGACCCAGTACTTC. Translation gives CASSLGQPRRETQYF.

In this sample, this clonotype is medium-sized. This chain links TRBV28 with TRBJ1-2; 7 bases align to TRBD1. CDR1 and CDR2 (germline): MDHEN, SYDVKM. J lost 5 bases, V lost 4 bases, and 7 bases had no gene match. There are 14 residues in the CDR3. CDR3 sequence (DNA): TGTGCCAGCAGTTCCCTGGGACAGACTTATGGCTACACCTTC. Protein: CASSSLGQTYGYTF.

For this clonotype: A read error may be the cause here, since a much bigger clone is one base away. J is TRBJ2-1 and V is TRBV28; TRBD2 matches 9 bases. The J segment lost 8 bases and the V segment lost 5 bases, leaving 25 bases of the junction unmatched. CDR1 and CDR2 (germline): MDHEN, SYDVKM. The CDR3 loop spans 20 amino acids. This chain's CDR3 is CASSPTPGTSLGKGGDEQFF. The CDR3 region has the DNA TGTGCCAGCAGTCCCACCCCCGGGACTAGCTTAGGGAAAGGGGGCGATGAGCAGTTCTTC.

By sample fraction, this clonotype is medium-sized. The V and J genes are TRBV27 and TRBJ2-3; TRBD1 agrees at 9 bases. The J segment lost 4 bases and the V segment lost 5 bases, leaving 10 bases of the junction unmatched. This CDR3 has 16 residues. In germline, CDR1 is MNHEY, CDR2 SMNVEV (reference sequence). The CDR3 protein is CASSPGTGFGSDTQYF. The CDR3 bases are TGTGCCAGCAGTCCCGGGACAGGGTTTGGGTCAGATACGCAGTATTTT.

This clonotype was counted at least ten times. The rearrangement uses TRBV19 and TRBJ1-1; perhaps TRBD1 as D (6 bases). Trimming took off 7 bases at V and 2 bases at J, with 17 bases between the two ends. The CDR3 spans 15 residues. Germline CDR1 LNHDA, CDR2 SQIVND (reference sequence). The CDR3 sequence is CASIPWGRGNTEAFF. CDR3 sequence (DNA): TGTGCCAGTATTCCCTGGGGCAGGGGCAACACTGAAGCTTTCTTT.

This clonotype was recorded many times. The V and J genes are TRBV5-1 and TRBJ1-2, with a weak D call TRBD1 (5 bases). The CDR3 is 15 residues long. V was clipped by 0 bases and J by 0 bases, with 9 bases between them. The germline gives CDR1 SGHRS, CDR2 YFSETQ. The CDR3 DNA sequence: TGCGCCAGCAGCTTGGTAGGGGACTCTAACTATGGCTACACCTTC. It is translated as CASSLVGDSNYGYTF. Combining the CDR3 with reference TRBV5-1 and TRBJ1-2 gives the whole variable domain KAGVTQTPRYLIKTRGQQVTLSCSPISGHRSVSWYQQTPGQGLQFLFEYFSETQRNKGNFPGRFSGRQFSNSRSEMNVSTLELGDSALYLCASSLVGDSNYGYTFGSGTRLTVV.

CDR3 DNA sequence: TGTGCCATCAGTGAGGGCGAGACTAGCGGAGAGACCCAGTACTTC. Translated: CAISEGETSGETQYF. The chain joins TRBV10-3 to TRBJ2-5; 9 nucleotides line up with TRBD2. The V gene end was trimmed by 2 bases and the J gene end by 4 bases; junction bases not matched to a gene: 5. Germline V lookup: CDR1 ENHRY, CDR2 SYGVKD. This CDR3 has 15 residues.

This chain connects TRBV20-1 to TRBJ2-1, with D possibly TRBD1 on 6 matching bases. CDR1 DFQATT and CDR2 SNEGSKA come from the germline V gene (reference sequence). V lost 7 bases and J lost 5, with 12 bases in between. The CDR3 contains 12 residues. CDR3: CSVLGANNEQFF. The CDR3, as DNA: TGCAGTGTGCTGGGGGCCAACAATGAGCAGTTCTTC.

The CDR3 bases are TGTGCCAGCAGCTTGTCCAGGGTTATCTCGGGGGCCAACGTCCTGACTTTC. Its protein is CASSLSRVISGANVLTF. The chain links TRBV11-1 to TRBJ2-6; a weak D match, TRBD1 (5 bases). Germline V gene sequence: CDR1 SGHAT, CDR2 FQDESV (reference sequence). V was cut by 3 bases and J by 4 bases, with 16 bases left in between. The CDR3 totals 17 residues.

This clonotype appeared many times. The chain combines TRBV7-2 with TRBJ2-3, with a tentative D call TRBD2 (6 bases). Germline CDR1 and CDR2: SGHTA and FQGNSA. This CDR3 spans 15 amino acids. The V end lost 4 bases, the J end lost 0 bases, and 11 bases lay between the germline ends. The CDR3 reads CASSSDYLSTDTQYF. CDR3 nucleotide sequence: TGTGCCAGCAGCTCGGACTACCTTAGCACAGATACGCAGTATTTT. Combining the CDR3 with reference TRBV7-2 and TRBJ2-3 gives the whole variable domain GAGVSQSPSNKVTEKGKDVELRCDPISGHTALYWYRQSLGQGLEFLIYFQGNSAPDKSGLPSDRFSAERTGGSVSTLTIQRTQQEDSAVYLCASSSDYLSTDTQYFGPGTRLTVL.

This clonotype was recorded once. The CDR3 nucleotides are TGTGCCAGAAGCTTCACGCCAGATACGCAGTATTTT. Protein product: CARSFTPDTQYF. The genes are TRBV12-3 or TRBV12-4 and TRBJ2-3, with D unresolved. V was shortened by 9 bases and J by 4 bases, with 11 bases between the two germline ends. This CDR3 spans 12 amino acids.

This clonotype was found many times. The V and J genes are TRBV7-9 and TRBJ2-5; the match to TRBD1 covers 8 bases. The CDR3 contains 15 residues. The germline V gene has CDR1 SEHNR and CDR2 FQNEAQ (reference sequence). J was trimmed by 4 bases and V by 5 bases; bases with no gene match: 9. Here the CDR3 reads CASSTDRDKAETQYF. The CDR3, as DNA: TGTGCCAGCAGCACGGACAGGGATAAGGCAGAGACCCAGTACTTC.

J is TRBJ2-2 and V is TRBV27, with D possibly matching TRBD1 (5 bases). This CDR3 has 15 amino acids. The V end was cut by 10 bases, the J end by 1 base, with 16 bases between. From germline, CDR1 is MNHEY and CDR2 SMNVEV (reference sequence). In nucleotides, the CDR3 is TGTGCCATTAGGTCAGGGTTTAAGAACACCGGGGAGCTGTTTTTT. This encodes CAIRSGFKNTGELFF.

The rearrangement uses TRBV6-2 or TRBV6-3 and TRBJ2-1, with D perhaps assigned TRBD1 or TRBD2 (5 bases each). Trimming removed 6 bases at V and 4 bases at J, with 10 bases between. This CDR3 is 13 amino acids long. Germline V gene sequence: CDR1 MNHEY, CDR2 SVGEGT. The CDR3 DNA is TGTGCCAGCAGCTCCGGGACGTACAATGAGCAGTTCTTC. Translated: CASSSGTYNEQFF.